The source of this T cell receptor beta chain is a study of T cell responses to AZD1222 COVID-19 vaccine. Background on the study: Pooled samples include second doses given at about 4 or 12 weeks.

As to this clone: In the same sample, other DNA sequences code for this CDR3.

Profiling relied on immunoSEQ multiplex PCR, and the TCRdb table lists in-frame clones only, not all of them. The sample consists of around 140,000 clones, around nine tenths of them appearing once. The germline V gene encodes CDR1 DFQATT and CDR2 SNEGSKA (reference sequence). The CDR3 spans 11 residues. Between the trimmed V and J ends, which lost 0 bases and 7 bases, there was a span of 6 bases. The sequences come from peripheral blood, collected on day 0 of AZD1222 vaccination. The chain combines TRBV20-1 with TRBJ1-2; D remains unclear. This TCR was recovered from an adult in good health. The CDR3 DNA is TGCAGTGCTAGAGACTTGGGTGGCTACACCTTC. Protein sequence: CSARDLGGYTF.